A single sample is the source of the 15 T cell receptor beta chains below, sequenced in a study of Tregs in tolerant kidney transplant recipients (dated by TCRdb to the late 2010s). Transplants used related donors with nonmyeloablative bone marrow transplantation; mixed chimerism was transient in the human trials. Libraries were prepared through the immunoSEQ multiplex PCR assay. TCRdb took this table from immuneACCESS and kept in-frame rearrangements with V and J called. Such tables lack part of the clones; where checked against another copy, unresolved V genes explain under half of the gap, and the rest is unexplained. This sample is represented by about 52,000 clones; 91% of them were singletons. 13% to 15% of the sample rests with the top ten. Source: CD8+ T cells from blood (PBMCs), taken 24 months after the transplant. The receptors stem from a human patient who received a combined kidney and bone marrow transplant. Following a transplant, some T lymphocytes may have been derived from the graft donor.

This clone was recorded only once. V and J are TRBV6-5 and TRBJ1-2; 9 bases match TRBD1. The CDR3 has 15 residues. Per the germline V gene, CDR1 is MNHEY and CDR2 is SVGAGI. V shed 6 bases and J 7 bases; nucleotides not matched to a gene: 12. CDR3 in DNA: TGTGCCAGCAGCCCAATAGCACAGGGGGCAGGTGGCTACACCTTC. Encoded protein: CASSPIAQGAGGYTF.

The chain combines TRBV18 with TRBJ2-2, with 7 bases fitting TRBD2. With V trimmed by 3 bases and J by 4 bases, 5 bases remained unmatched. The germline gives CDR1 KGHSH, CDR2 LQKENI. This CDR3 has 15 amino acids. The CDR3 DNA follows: TGTGCCAGCTCACCGGCTAGCGGACCCACCGGGGAGCTGTTTTTT. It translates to CASSPASGPTGELFF. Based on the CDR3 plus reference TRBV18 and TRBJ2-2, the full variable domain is NAGVMQNPRHLVRRRGQEARLRCSPMKGHSHVYWYRQLPEEGLKFMVYLQKENIIDESGMPKERFSAEFPKEGPSILRIQQVVRGDSAAYFCASSPASGPTGELFFGEGSRLTVL.

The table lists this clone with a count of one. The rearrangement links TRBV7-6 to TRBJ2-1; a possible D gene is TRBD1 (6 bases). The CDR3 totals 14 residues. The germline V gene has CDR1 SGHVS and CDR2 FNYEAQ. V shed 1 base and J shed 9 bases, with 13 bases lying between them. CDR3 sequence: CASSLGSGATEQFF. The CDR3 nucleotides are TGTGCCAGCAGCTTAGGCTCAGGGGCAACTGAGCAGTTCTTC.

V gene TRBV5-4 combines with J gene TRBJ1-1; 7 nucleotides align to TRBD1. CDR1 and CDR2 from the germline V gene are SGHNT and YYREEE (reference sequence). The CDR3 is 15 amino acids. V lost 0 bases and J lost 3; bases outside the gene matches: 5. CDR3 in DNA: TGTGCCAGCAGCTTGGTTACAGGGGTATACACTGAAGCTTTCTTT. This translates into CASSLVTGVYTEAFF.

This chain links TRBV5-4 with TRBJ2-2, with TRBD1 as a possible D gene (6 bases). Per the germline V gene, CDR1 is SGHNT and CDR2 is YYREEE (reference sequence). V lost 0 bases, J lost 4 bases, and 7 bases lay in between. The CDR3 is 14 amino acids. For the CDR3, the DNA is TGTGCCAGCAGCTTGGGACAGGCCACCGGGGAGCTGTTTTTT. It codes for CASSLGQATGELFF.

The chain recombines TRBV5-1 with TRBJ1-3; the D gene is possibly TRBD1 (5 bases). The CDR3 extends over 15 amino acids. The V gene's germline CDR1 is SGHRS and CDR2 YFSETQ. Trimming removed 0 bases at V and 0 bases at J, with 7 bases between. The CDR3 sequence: CASSLVGGSGNTIYF. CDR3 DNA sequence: TGCGCCAGCAGCTTGGTGGGGGGCTCTGGAAACACCATATATTTT.

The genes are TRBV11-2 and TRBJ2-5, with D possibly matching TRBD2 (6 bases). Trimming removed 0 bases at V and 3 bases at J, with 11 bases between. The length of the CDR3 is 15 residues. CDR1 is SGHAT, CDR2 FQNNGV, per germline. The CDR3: CASSLESGDEETQYF. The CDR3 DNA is TGTGCCAGCAGCTTAGAATCGGGGGACGAAGAGACCCAGTACTTC.

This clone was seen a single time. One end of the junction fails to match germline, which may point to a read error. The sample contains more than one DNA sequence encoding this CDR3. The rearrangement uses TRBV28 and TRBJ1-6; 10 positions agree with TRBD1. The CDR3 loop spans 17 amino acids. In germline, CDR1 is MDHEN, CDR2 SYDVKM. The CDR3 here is CASSKDRGISYNSPLHF. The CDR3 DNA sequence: TGTGCCAGCAGCAAGGACAGGGGGATCTCCTATAATTCCCCCCTCCACTTT.

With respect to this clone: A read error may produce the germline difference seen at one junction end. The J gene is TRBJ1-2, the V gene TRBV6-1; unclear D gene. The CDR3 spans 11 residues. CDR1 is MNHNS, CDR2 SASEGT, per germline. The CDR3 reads CASREGHGYTF. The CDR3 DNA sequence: TGTGCCAGCAGAGAAGGGCATGGCTACACCTTC.

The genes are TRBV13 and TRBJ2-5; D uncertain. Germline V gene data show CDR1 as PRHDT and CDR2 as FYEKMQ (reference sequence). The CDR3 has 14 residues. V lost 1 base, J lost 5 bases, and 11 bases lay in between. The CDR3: CASSLEVFRETQYF. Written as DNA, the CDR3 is TGTGCCAGCAGCTTAGAAGTTTTCCGGGAGACCCAGTACTTC.

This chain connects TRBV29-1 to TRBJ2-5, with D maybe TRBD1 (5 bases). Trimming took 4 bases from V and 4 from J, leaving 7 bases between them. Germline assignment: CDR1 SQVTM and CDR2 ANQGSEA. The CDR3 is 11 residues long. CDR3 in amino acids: CSVGRGETQYF. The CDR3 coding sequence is TGCAGCGTTGGAAGGGGAGAGACCCAGTACTTC.

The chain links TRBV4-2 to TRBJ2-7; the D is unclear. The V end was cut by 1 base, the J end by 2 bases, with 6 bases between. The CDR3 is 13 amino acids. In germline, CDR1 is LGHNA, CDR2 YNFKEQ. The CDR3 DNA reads TGTGCCAGCAGCCAAGGGCCCACCTACGAGCAGTACTTC. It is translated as CASSQGPTYEQYF.

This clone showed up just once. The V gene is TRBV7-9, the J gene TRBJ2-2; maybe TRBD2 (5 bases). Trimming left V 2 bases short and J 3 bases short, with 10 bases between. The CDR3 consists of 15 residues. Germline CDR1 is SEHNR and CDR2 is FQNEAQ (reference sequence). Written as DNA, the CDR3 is TGTGCCAGCAGCTTAAGGCGGGCGGACACCGGGGAGCTGTTTTTT. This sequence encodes CASSLRRADTGELFF.

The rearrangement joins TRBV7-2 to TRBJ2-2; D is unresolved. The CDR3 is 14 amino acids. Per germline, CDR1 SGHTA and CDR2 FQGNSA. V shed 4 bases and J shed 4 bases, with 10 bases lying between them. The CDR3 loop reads CASSSKSFTGELFF. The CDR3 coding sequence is TGTGCCAGCAGCTCTAAGAGTTTCACCGGGGAGCTGTTTTTT.

CDR3 in DNA: TGTGCCAGCAGCCACCCCGACAGGGCCTACGAGCAGTACTTC. Encoded protein: CASSHPDRAYEQYF. V is TRBV5-5 and J is TRBJ2-7; 7 bases are shared with TRBD1. The CDR3 covers 14 residues. CDR1 and CDR2 (germline): SGHKS, YYEKEE (reference sequence). J gave up 2 bases and V 4 bases, and 6 bases lay outside the gene matches. The variable domain in full, with the rest retrieved from reference TRBV5-5 and TRBJ2-7, is DAGVTQSPTHLIKTRGQQVTLRCSPISGHKSVSWYQQVLGQGPQFIFQYYEKEERGRGNFPDRFSARQFPNYSSELNVNALLLGDSALYLCASSHPDRAYEQYFGPGTRLTVT.